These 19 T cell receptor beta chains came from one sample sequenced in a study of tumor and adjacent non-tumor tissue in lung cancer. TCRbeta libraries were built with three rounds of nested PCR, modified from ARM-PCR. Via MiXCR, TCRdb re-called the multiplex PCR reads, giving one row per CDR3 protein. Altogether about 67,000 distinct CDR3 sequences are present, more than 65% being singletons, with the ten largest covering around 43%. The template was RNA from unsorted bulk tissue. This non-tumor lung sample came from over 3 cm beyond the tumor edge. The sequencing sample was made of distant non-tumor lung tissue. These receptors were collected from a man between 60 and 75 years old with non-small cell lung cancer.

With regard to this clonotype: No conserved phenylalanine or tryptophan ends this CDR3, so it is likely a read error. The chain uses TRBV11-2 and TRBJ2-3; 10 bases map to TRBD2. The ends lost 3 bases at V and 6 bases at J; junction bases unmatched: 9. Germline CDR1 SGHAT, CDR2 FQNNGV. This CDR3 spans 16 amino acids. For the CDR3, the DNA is TGTGCCAGCAGCTTGGTAGCGGGAGGACCGCCGGATACGCAGTATCTT. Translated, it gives CASSLVAGGPPDTQYL.

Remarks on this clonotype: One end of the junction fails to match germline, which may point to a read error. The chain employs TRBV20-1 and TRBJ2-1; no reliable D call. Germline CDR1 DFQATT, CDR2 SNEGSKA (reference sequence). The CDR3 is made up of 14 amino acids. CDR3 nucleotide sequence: TGCAGTGCTAGGATGGTTGGTCTATACAATGAGCAGTCCTTC. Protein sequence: CSARMVGLYNEQSF.

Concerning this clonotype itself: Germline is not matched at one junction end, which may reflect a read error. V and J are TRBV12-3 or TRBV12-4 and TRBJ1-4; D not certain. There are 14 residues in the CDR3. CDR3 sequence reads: CVSTFGRVNEKLFF. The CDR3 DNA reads TGTGTCAGCACTTTCGGTCGGGTTAATGAAAAACTGTTTTTT.

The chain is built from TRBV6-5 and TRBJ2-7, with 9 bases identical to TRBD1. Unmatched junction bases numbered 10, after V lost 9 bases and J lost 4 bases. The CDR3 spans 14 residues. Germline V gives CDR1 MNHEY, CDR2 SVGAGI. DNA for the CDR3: TGTGCCAGAAGAGATACAGGGGGCGCGTACGAGCAGTACTTC. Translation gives CARRDTGGAYEQYF.

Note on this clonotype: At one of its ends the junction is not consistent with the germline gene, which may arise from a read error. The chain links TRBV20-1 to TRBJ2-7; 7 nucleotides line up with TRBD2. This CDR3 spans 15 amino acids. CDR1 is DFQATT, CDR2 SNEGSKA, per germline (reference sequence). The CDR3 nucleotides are TGCAGTGCCCCGTCGGGGGGAGTAAGCTCCCACGAGCAGTACTTC. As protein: CSAPSGGVSSHEQYF.

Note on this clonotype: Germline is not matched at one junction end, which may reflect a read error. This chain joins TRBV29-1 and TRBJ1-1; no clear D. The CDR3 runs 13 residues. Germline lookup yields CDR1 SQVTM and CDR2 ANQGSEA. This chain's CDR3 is CSVKGAGNTEAFF. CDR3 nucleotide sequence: TGCAGCGTGAAAGGCGCGGGGAACACCGAAGCTTTCTTT.

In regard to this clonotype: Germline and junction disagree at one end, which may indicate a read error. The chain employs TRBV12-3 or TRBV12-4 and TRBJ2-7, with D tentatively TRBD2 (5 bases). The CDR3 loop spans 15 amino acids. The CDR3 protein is CASSNPGIGYYEQYF. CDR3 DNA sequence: TGTGCCAGCAGTAACCCGGGAATAGGATATTACGAACAGTACTTC.

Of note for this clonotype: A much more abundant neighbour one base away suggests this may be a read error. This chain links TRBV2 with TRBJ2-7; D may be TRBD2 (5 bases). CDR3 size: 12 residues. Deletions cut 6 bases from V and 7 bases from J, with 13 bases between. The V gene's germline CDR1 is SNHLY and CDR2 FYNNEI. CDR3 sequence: CASSPESGEQYF. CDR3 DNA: TGTGCCAGCAGCCCCGAGAGCGGTGAGCAGTACTTC.

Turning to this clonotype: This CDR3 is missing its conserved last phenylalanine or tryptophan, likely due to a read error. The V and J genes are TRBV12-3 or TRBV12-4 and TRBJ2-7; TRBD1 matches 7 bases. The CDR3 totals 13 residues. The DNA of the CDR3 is TGCGCCTCTCAGTGGGACAGCACCTACGAGCAGTACATC. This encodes CASQWDSTYEQYI.

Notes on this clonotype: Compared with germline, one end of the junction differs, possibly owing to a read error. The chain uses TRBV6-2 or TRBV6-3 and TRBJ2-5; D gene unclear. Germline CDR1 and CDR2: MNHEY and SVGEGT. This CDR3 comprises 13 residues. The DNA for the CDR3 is TGTGCCAGCGGCCCTACTCGTGGAGAGACCCATTACTTC. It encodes CASGPTRGETHYF.

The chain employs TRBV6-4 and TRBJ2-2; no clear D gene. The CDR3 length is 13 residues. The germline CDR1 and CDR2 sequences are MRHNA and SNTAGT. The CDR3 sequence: CVNSDSSFRELFF. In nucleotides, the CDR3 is TGTGTCAACAGTGACTCTTCTTTTAGGGAGCTGTTTTTT.

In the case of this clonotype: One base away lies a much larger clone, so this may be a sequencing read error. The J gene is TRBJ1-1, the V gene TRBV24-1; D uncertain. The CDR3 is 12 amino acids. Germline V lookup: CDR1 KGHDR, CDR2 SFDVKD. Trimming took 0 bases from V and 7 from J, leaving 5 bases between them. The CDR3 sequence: CATSDLADEAFF. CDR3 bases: TGTGCCACCAGTGATTTGGCCGATGAAGCTTTCTTT.

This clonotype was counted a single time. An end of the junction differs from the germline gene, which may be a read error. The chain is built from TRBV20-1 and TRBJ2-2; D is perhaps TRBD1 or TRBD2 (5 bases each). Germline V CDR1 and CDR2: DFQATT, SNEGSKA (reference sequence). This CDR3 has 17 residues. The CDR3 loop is CCARALDTSYNTGEPFF. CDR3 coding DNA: TGCTGTGCTAGAGCCCTGGACACCTCCTATAACACTGGGGAGCCGTTTTTT.

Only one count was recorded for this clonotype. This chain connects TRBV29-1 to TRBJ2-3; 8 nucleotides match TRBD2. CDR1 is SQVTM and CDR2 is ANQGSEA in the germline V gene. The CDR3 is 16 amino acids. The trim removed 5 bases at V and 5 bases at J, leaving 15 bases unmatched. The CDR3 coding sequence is TGCAGCGTTATAAGAGGATTAGCGGGACCGGTAGATACGCAGTATTTT. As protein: CSVIRGLAGPVDTQYF.

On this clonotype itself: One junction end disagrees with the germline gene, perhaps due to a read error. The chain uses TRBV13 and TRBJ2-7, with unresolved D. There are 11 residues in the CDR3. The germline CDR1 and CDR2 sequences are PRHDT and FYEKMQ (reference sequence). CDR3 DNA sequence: TGTGCCAGCGGCTTCCAGCGCGAGCAGTATTTC. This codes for CASGFQREQYF.

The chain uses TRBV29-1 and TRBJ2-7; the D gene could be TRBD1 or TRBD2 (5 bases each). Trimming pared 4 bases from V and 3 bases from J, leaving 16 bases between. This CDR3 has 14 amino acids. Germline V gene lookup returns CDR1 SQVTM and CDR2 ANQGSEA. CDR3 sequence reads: CSVVAGARGYEQYF. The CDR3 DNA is TGCAGCGTTGTAGCCGGGGCTAGGGGCTACGAGCAGTACTTC.

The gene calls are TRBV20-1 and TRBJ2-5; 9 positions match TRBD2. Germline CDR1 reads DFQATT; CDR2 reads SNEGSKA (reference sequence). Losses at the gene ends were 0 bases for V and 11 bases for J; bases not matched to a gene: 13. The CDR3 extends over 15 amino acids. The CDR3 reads CSARDPPFAGGTQYF. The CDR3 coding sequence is TGCAGTGCTAGAGATCCCCCATTTGCGGGGGGGACTCAGTACTTC.

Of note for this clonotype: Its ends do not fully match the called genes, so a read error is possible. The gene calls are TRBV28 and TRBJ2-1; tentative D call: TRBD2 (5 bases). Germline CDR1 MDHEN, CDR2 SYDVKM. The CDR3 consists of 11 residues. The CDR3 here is CASSPWGEHFF. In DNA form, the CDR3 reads TGTGCAAGTAGTCCCTGGGGAGAGCATTTCTTC.

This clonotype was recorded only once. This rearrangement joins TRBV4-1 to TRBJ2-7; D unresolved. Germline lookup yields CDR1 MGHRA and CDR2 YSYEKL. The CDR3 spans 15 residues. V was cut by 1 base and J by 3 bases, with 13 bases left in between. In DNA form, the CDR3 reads TGCGCCAGCAGCCAAGGTCAAGTGTGGAACTACGAGCAGTACTTC. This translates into CASSQGQVWNYEQYF.